The present entry profiles one T cell receptor beta chain with its context. Antigen unknown. Time point specified: week 11, during vaccination. Vaccination comprised doses that each held 300 ug of mutant IDH1 20-mer peptide, plus topical imiquimod. These data are taken from a study of a mutant IDH1 vaccine in newly diagnosed glioma. About the research overall: Treatment recipients were about 60% male and around 40% female, and their mean age was around 37 years. Before enrollment, the patients had been treated with radiotherapy alone, temozolomide alone, or both together. Most of them had received both.

Deletions cut 4 bases from V and 4 bases from J, with 17 bases between. This CDR3 spans 15 amino acids. Germline V gene lookup returns CDR1 SGHTS and CDR2 YDEGEE. The method was immunoSEQ multiplex PCR; TCRdb's version includes in-frame clones alone and lacks a portion of them. The sample consists of about 36,000 clones, roughly 80% of them appearing once. The chain uses TRBV5-8 and TRBJ1-1; the D gene is possibly TRBD1 (5 bases). The sequenced sample was peripheral blood mononuclear cells (PBMCs), obtained from a glioma patient whose treatment included an IDH1 peptide vaccine. This receptor was identified in a woman in her thirties with glioma. Some clones in this sample may be carry-over from other donors' samples. The CDR3 DNA follows: TGTGCCAGCAGCATGTCGAGAACGGGGCCCACTGAAGCTTTCTTT. It yields the protein CASSMSRTGPTEAFF.